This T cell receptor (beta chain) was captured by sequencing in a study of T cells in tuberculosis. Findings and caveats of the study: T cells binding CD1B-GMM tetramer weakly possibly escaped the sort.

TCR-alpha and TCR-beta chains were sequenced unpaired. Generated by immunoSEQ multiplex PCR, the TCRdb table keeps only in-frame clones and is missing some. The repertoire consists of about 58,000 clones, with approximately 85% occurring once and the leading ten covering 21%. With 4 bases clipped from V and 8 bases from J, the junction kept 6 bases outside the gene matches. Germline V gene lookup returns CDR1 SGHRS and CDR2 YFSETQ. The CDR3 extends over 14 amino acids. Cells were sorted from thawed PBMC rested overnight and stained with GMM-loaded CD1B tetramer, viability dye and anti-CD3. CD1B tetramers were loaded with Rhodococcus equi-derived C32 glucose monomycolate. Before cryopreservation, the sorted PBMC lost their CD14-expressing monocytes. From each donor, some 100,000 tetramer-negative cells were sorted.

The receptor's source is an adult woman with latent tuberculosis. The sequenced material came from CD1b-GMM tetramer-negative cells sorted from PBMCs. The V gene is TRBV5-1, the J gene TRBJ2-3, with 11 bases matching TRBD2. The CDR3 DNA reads TGCGCCAGCAGCACCCTAGCGGGGGGCCTTACGCAGTATTTT. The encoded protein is CASSTLAGGLTQYF.